Following are 23 T cell receptor beta chains from one sample sequenced in a study of shared clonotypes between healthy human individuals. The assay was immunoSEQ multiplex PCR, and TCRdb's table has in-frame clones only and misses some. The data hold over a million clones, with 60% to 80% observed a single time. Sequences were obtained from memory CD4+ T cells sorted from blood. Subset denoted: CD45RA-negative fraction. The receptors were sampled from a man between 18 and 29 years old in good health.

V gene TRBV7-8 combines with J gene TRBJ1-2; 7 positions match TRBD1. The CDR3 has 15 amino acids. Germline V gene data show CDR1 as SGHVS and CDR2 as FQNEAQ. Trimming took 5 bases from V and 4 from J; bases not matched to a gene: 10. CDR3 loop: CASSTFGQERYGYTF. In DNA form, the CDR3 reads TGTGCCAGCAGCACCTTCGGACAGGAACGCTATGGCTACACCTTC.

The count of this clone is one. V usage is TRBV7-9 and J usage is TRBJ1-1; D gene uncertain. V lost 7 bases to trimming and J lost 3 bases, with 12 bases between them. The CDR3 consists of 13 residues. Germline values: CDR1 SEHNR, CDR2 FQNEAQ (reference sequence). This chain's CDR3 is CASTRDGYTEAFF. The CDR3, as DNA: TGTGCCAGCACCCGAGACGGATACACTGAAGCTTTCTTT.

This rearrangement joins TRBV18 to TRBJ1-2; D is uncertain. This CDR3 contains 14 residues. V was cut by 3 bases and J by 2 bases, with 10 bases left in between. Germline V CDR1 and CDR2: KGHSH, LQKENI. CDR3 DNA: TGTGCCAGCTCACCTGCAGACGGGAACTATGGCTACACCTTC. Translated: CASSPADGNYGYTF.

The J gene is TRBJ2-5, the V gene TRBV7-8; TRBD1 aligns across 8 bases. After removal of 6 bases from V and 2 bases from J, the junction contained 8 bases not matched to a gene. This CDR3 has 15 amino acids. Germline V gene data show CDR1 as SGHVS and CDR2 as FQNEAQ. The CDR3 DNA is TGTGCCAGCAGTCTAGGGGACAGGAAACAAGAGACCCAGTACTTC. Translation gives CASSLGDRKQETQYF.

The V gene is TRBV7-3, the J gene TRBJ1-2, with D uncertain. Germline V gene data show CDR1 as SGHTA and CDR2 as FQGTGA. The CDR3 spans 13 residues. V gave up 2 bases and J gave up 5 bases, with 9 bases separating them. CDR3 DNA: TGTGCCAGCAGCTTAGATCCAAGTTATGGCTACACCTTC. The encoded protein is CASSLDPSYGYTF.

The rearrangement links TRBV2 to TRBJ2-7, with 7 bases aligning to TRBD1. The CDR3 extends over 14 amino acids. Unmatched junction bases numbered 9, after V lost 8 bases and J lost 2 bases. Germline lookup yields CDR1 SNHLY and CDR2 FYNNEI. The CDR3, as DNA: TGTGCCAGCCTGATCCGGGACAGAGCCTACGAGCAGTACTTC. Translated: CASLIRDRAYEQYF.

CDR3 nucleotides: TGTGCCAGTAGTACCTTACAGGGGGCGACTGAAAAACTGTTTTTT. Residues: CASSTLQGATEKLFF. The chain couples TRBV19 to TRBJ1-4, with 9 bases matching TRBD1. Trimming removed 4 bases from V and 7 bases from J; junction bases left unmatched: 7. The CDR3 sequence is 15 residues long. CDR1 LNHDA and CDR2 SQIVND come from the germline V gene (reference sequence).

V and J are TRBV10-3 and TRBJ1-1; TRBD1 might be the D (6 bases). The CDR3 length is 14 residues. From germline, CDR1 is ENHRY and CDR2 SYGVKD. The ends were cut back, 3 bases at V and 1 base at J, with 9 bases in the middle. This CDR3 reads CAISEGGKNTEAFF. The CDR3 bases are TGTGCCATCAGTGAAGGGGGTAAGAACACTGAAGCTTTCTTT.

The sample holds a few counts of this clone. The chain combines TRBV7-2 with TRBJ1-2, with D possibly being TRBD1 (6 bases). Per the germline V gene, CDR1 is SGHTA and CDR2 is FQGNSA. Trimming pared 1 base from V and 8 bases from J, leaving 20 bases between. The CDR3 spans 16 residues. CDR3: CASSLGHFQGWDGYTF. CDR3 DNA: TGTGCCAGCAGCTTAGGGCATTTTCAGGGGTGGGACGGCTACACCTTC.

This chain joins TRBV6-1 and TRBJ2-6; 8 bases are shared with TRBD1. V dropped 1 base and J dropped 2; count of bases not matched to a gene: 7. The CDR3 consists of 18 residues. Germline V gives CDR1 MNHNS, CDR2 SASEGT. The CDR3, as DNA: TGTGCCAGCAGTGAAGTGGGCAGGGGGCTACCTGGGGCCAACGTCCTGACTTTC. It codes for CASSEVGRGLPGANVLTF.

V gene TRBV30 combines with J gene TRBJ2-7; possibly TRBD2 for D (5 bases). Germline values: CDR1 GTSNPN, CDR2 SVGIG (reference sequence). V lost 1 base to trimming and J lost 9 bases, with 19 bases between them. CDR3 length equals 14 residues. CDR3 in amino acids: CAWSAASGLHGQYF. DNA for the CDR3: TGTGCCTGGAGTGCAGCCTCCGGACTGCACGGGCAGTACTTC. The entire variable domain, with the rest obtained from reference TRBV30 and TRBJ2-7, is as follows: SQTIHQWPATLVQPVGSPLSLECTVEGTSNPNLYWYRQAAGRGLQLLFYSVGIGQISSEVPQNLSASRPQDRQFILSSKKLLLSDSGFYLCAWSAASGLHGQYFGPGTRLTVT.

The CDR3 bases are TGTGCCAGCAGCCGGGGGACTAGCGGCGCCGTCTACAATGAGCAGTTCTTC. Its protein is CASSRGTSGAVYNEQFF. The chain carries TRBV5-4 and TRBJ2-1; 11 bases fit TRBD2. Germline V gives CDR1 SGHNT, CDR2 YYREEE (reference sequence). The V and J ends lost 4 bases and 3 bases, in that order; junction bases with no gene match: 9. The CDR3 has 17 residues.

For this clone: The same CDR3 arises from other DNA sequences in this sample as well. The rearrangement links TRBV5-1 to TRBJ2-5; possibly TRBD2 for D (7 bases). V lost 0 bases, J lost 4 bases, and 10 bases lay in between. The CDR3 extends over 14 amino acids. Germline-derived CDR1 and CDR2 are SGHRS and YFSETQ. The CDR3 spells CASSLVGGRETQYF. DNA of the CDR3: TGCGCCAGCAGCTTGGTGGGGGGGCGAGAGACCCAGTACTTC. Full variable domain (remainder filled in from reference TRBV5-1 and TRBJ2-5): KAGVTQTPRYLIKTRGQQVTLSCSPISGHRSVSWYQQTPGQGLQFLFEYFSETQRNKGNFPGRFSGRQFSNSRSEMNVSTLELGDSALYLCASSLVGGRETQYFGPGTRLLVL.

The chain employs TRBV5-6 and TRBJ1-1; D unresolved. Germline CDR1 reads SGHDT; CDR2 reads YYEEEE. There are 14 residues in the CDR3. V lost 0 bases and J 1 base, leaving 7 bases between the germline ends. CDR3 in amino acids: CASSLGLPNTEAFF. DNA of the CDR3: TGTGCCAGCAGCTTGGGCCTTCCGAACACTGAAGCTTTCTTT.

This clone has more than one count but fewer than ten. In DNA, the CDR3 is TGTGCCAGTTCGGCCAGATACTCTGGAAACACCATATATTTT. This codes for CASSARYSGNTIYF. J is TRBJ1-3 and V is TRBV19; D is undetermined. The CDR3 runs to 14 residues. Trimming took 8 bases from V and 0 from J, leaving 11 bases between them. Germline loops: CDR1 LNHDA, CDR2 SQIVND (reference sequence).

This clone was counted at least ten times. The chain employs TRBV4-1 and TRBJ2-3; 7 bases line up with TRBD2. The CDR3 loop spans 17 amino acids. Losses at the gene ends were 0 bases for V and 2 bases for J; bases not matched to a gene: 8. Germline V gene sequence: CDR1 MGHRA, CDR2 YSYEKL. CDR3 region: CASSQDQGAGFTDTQYF. The CDR3 coding sequence is TGCGCCAGCAGCCAAGACCAGGGAGCGGGGTTCACAGATACGCAGTATTTT.

J is TRBJ2-1 and V is TRBV7-2, with 7 positions matching TRBD2. This CDR3 is 16 amino acids long. V trimming: 1 base; J trimming: 0 bases; junction bases outside the gene matches: 3. Germline loops: CDR1 SGHTA, CDR2 FQGNSA. DNA for the CDR3: TGTGCCAGCAGCTTAGTCCCTAGCGGCTCCTACAATGAGCAGTTCTTC. Residues: CASSLVPSGSYNEQFF.

This clone was counted many times. The chain couples TRBV30 to TRBJ1-2; TRBD1 is a possible D gene (5 bases). V lost 4 bases to trimming and J lost 4 bases, with 7 bases between them. This CDR3 is built from 11 residues. Germline assignment: CDR1 GTSNPN and CDR2 SVGIG (reference sequence). CDR3 bases: TGTGCCTGGAAAGGGGCCTATGGCTACACCTTC. Amino acid sequence: CAWKGAYGYTF. Full variable domain (missing parts from reference TRBV30 and TRBJ1-2): SQTIHQWPATLVQPVGSPLSLECTVEGTSNPNLYWYRQAAGRGLQLLFYSVGIGQISSEVPQNLSASRPQDRQFILSSKKLLLSDSGFYLCAWKGAYGYTFGSGTRLTVV.

The chain joins TRBV5-1 to TRBJ2-7; no definite D call. The ends were cut back, 4 bases at V and 2 bases at J, with 10 bases in the middle. CDR3 length: 13 residues. From germline, CDR1 is SGHRS and CDR2 YFSETQ. CDR3 sequence: CASSPTTPYEQYF. DNA for the CDR3: TGCGCCAGCAGCCCGACCACCCCCTACGAGCAGTACTTC. Looking up the rest from reference TRBV5-1 and TRBJ2-7 gives the full variable domain: KAGVTQTPRYLIKTRGQQVTLSCSPISGHRSVSWYQQTPGQGLQFLFEYFSETQRNKGNFPGRFSGRQFSNSRSEMNVSTLELGDSALYLCASSPTTPYEQYFGPGTRLTVT.

This clone was counted a few times. The chain carries TRBV7-9 and TRBJ1-2, with TRBD1 matching 7 bases. This CDR3 contains 15 residues. CDR1 is SEHNR, CDR2 FQNEAQ, per germline (reference sequence). V gave up 2 bases and J gave up 2 bases; unmatched junction bases: 5. CDR3 DNA: TGTGCCAGCAGCTTAAGACAGGGTACGAACTATGGCTACACCTTC. Amino acids: CASSLRQGTNYGYTF.

CDR3 bases: TGTGCCAGCAGCTTAGGAAGGGGGGGCGGGAGCACTGAAGCTTTCTTT. Amino acids: CASSLGRGGGSTEAFF. The rearrangement links TRBV11-2 to TRBJ1-1; TRBD1 might be the D (6 bases). The V gene lost 1 base and the J gene lost 4 bases, with 16 bases spanning the gap. The CDR3 contains 16 residues. Germline assignment: CDR1 SGHAT and CDR2 FQNNGV.

The chain links TRBV19 to TRBJ2-7, with TRBD2 matching over 7 bases. The CDR3 spans 14 residues. The V segment lost 5 bases and the J segment 2 bases; nucleotides outside the gene matches: 6. Germline values: CDR1 LNHDA, CDR2 SQIVND (reference sequence). CDR3 sequence reads: CASSAREAPYEQYF. In DNA form, the CDR3 reads TGTGCCAGTAGTGCCCGGGAGGCACCCTACGAGCAGTACTTC.

This clone was observed a single time. The chain combines TRBV5-6 with TRBJ2-1; no firm D call. CDR1 is SGHDT and CDR2 is YYEEEE in the germline V gene. The CDR3 is made up of 15 amino acids. With 4 bases removed from V and 6 bases from J, the gap between germline ends came to 17 bases. CDR3 sequence: CASSPDQIRSNEQFF. DNA of the CDR3: TGTGCCAGCAGCCCCGACCAGATCCGAAGCAATGAGCAGTTCTTC. Variable domain in full (rest from reference TRBV5-6 and TRBJ2-1): DAGVTQSPTHLIKTRGQQVTLRCSPKSGHDTVSWYQQALGQGPQFIFQYYEEEERQRGNFPDRFSGHQFPNYSSELNVNALLLGDSALYLCASSPDQIRSNEQFFGPGTRLTVL.